This T cell receptor beta chain emerged from a study of blood T cell repertoires in COVID-19. For the study at large: Samples came from the United States, Italy and Spain, spanning acute and convalescent COVID-19. In each case, the material was cDNA or gDNA derived from T cells, B-cell-depleted T cells, or PBMCs.

With 3 bases removed from V and 8 bases from J, the gap between germline ends came to 14 bases. The CDR3 is 14 amino acids. From germline, CDR1 is SGHRS and CDR2 YFSETQ. Per the authors' pipeline: Nucleated cell counts were estimated from reference gene primer amplification. The assay was immunoSEQ multiplex PCR, and TCRdb's table has in-frame clones only and misses some. V and J calls plus clone size are reproduced from that table; the DNA served to infer D and trimming. There are 40,000 to 45,000 clones in the sample; around 77% occur only once, and roughly 30% lies in the top ten. This TCR was sampled from a woman older than 75 with acute or convalescent COVID-19. V usage is TRBV5-1 and J usage is TRBJ1-4; D is possibly TRBD1 (5 bases). The sequencing input was peripheral blood. CDR3 bases: TGCGCCAGCAGCTCCGCGGTGGGGGGGGAAAAACTGTTTTTT. Protein product: CASSSAVGGEKLFF.